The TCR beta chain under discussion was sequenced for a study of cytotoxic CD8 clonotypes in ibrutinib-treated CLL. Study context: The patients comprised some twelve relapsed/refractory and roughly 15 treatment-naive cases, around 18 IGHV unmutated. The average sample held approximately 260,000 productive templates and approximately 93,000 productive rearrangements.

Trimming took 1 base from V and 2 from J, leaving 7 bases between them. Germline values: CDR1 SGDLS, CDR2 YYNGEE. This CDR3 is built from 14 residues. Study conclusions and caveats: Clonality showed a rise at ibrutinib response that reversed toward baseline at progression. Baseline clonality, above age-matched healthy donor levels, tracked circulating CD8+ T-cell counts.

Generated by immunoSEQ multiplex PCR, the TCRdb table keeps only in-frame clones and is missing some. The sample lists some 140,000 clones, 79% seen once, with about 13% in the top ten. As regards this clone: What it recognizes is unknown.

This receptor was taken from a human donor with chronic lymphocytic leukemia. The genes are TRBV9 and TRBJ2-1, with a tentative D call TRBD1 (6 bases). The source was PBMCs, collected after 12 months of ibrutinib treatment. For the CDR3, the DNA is TGTGCCAGCAGCGTACAGGGGACCTACAATGAGCAGTTCTTC. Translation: CASSVQGTYNEQFF.